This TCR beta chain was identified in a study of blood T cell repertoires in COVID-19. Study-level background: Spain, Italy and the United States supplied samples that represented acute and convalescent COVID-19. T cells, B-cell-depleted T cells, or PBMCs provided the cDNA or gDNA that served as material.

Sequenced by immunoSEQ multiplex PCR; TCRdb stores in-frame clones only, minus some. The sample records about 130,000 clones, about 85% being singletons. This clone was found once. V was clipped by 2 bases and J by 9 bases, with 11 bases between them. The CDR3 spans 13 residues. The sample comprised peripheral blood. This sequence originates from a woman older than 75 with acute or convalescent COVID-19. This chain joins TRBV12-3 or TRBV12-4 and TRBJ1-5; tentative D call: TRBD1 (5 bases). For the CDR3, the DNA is TGTGCCAGCAGTTTATTGGGGGAGGGGCCCCAGCATTTT. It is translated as CASSLLGEGPQHF.